This entry is about one T cell receptor beta chain. TCR beta was sequenced from blood CD8+ and CD4+ T cells. With random hexamers, reverse transcription was performed on roughly 0.5 to 1 ug of RNA. TCR beta CDR3 was amplified by immunoSEQ multiplex PCR. This amplification extended across 54 Vbeta and 13 Jbeta segments. TCRdb re-called the immunoSEQ multiplex PCR reads through MiXCR, storing one row per CDR3 protein. The profile covers roughly 200,000 distinct CDR3 sequences, with roughly 94% appearing a single time and around 0.1% taken by the ten largest. These data originate in a study of CD8 T cells in Susac syndrome. Germline trimming cut 8 bases from V and 4 bases from J; bases unmatched to any gene: 3. The CDR3 covers 12 residues. Germline values: CDR1 SEHNR, CDR2 FQNEAQ (reference sequence).

The chain couples TRBV7-9 to TRBJ2-5, with 8 positions matching TRBD1. Sequenced: CD4+ T cells from PBMCs. This receptor was obtained from a human donor with Susac syndrome. CDR3 amino acids: CASVGQGETQYF. CDR3 sequence (DNA): TGTGCCAGCGTCGGACAGGGAGAGACCCAGTACTTC. Full variable domain (rest looked up from reference TRBV7-9 and TRBJ2-5): DTGVSQNPRHKITKRGQNVTFRCDPISEHNRLYWYRQTLGQGPEFLTYFQNEAQLEKSRLLSDRFSAERPKGSFSTLEIQRTEQGDSAMYLCASVGQGETQYFGPGTRLLVL.